This T cell receptor (beta chain) was sequenced in a study of regulatory T cells in long-lasting Graves disease. For the study at large: In persistent Graves' disease, antithyroid drugs had been taken for over 5 years and TSH receptor antibodies stayed positive.

Study results and caveats: The study found lower TCR diversity in persistent Graves' patients than in newly diagnosed ones. Favored usage of TRBV28, TRBJ1-2 and TRBJ2-5 was recorded in persistent disease.

Many counts were recorded for this clonotype. The target antigen is unknown. V was pared by 4 bases and J by 7 bases, with 6 bases of the junction left unmatched. The germline V gene has CDR1 MDHEN and CDR2 SYDVKM. The CDR3 covers 13 residues. The time point here: persistent/refractory GD, antithyroid drugs over 5 years with positive TRAb. RNA isolated from PBMCs was used to make the TCR library. Combining iRepertoire HTBI primers with Arm-PCR of CDR3 regions, the authors built TCR beta libraries. TCRdb reprocessed the multiplex PCR reads with MiXCR, giving one entry per CDR3 protein. The table shows over 350,000 distinct CDR3 sequences, with around 20% occurring only once.

The receptor comes from a female donor with Graves disease. The material was peripheral blood mononuclear cells (PBMCs), obtained when the disease was refractory, from a patient treated with antithyroid drugs. This chain uses TRBV28 with TRBJ2-7; 8 positions agree with TRBD1. The CDR3 bases are TGTGCCAGCAGTTGGACAGGGAGGTTTGAGCAGTACTTC. Translation gives CASSWTGRFEQYF.